Listed below are T cell receptor beta chains from one sample, sequenced in a study of immune cell composition in non-small cell lung cancer. Method: immunoSEQ multiplex PCR; TCRdb's copy keeps in-frame clones and lacks some. The data show 13,000 to 15,000 clones, under 75% seen once. Sequences were obtained from lung tumor tissue. These TCRs come from a human donor with non-small cell lung cancer. Each CDR3 is given with its conserved first and last residue. The D gene is left open where the match is weak. The size entry is marked missing in some rows and otherwise reads once, few, many or a size class.

J gene,V gene,D gene,clone size,CDR3 protein,CDR3 DNA
TRBJ1-3,TRBV6-1,.,.,CASSLGRSSGNTIYF,TGTGCCAGCTCCCTAGGTCGTAGCTCTGGAAACACCATATATTTT
TRBJ1-2,TRBV7-8,TRBD1,.,CASSTGTGGTYGYTF,TGTGCCAGCAGCACGGGGACAGGGGGCACGTATGGCTACACCTTC
TRBJ2-2,TRBV7-9,.,.,CASSLVRETGELFF,TGTGCCAGCAGCTTAGTCAGGGAAACCGGGGAGCTGTTTTTT
TRBJ2-3,TRBV4-3,.,.,CASSQGGKRGDTQYF,TGCGCCAGCAGCCAGGGGGGTAAAAGAGGAGATACGCAGTATTTT
TRBJ2-3,TRBV10-1,.,once,CASSPGGTTDTQYF,TGCGCCAGCAGCCCAGGAGGGACTACAGATACGCAGTATTTT
TRBJ2-3,TRBV5-8,TRBD1,.,CASSLGTGPTLDTQYF,TGTGCCAGCAGCTTGGGGACAGGACCCACCTTAGATACGCAGTATTTT
TRBJ2-1,TRBV5-1,TRBD1,.,CASSFGTGGYNEQFF,TGCGCCAGCAGCTTCGGCACAGGGGGATACAATGAGCAGTTCTTC
TRBJ2-7,TRBV6-5,.,.,CASSYSSAYEQYF,TGTGCCAGCAGTTACTCGTCAGCCTACGAGCAGTACTTC
TRBJ2-1,TRBV5-4,TRBD2,.,CASSLAMAGGLVDEQFF,TGTGCCAGCAGCTTGGCCATGGCGGGGGGGCTGGTGGATGAGCAGTTCTTC
TRBJ1-1,TRBV6-5,.,.,CASRLTQEPTEAFF,TGTGCCAGCAGATTAACCCAGGAACCGACTGAAGCTTTCTTT
TRBJ1-2,TRBV15,.,.,CATSRDLQIYYGYTF,TGTGCCACCAGCAGAGATTTACAGATCTACTATGGCTACACCTTC
TRBJ1-5,TRBV7-2,.,.,CASSLSGGQPQHF,TGTGCCAGCAGCTTATCCGGGGGACAGCCCCAGCATTTT
TRBJ1-2,TRBV29-1,.,.,CSVVTGSSGYTF,TGCAGCGTTGTCACAGGGTCGAGTGGCTACACCTTC
TRBJ2-7,TRBV5-6,.,.,CASSSRDTTYEQYF,TGTGCCAGCAGCTCCCGGGACACCACCTACGAGCAGTACTTC
TRBJ2-2,TRBV19,.,few,CASSIQVGLAYGELFF,TGTGCCAGTAGTATCCAAGTGGGACTTGCTTACGGGGAGCTGTTTTTT
TRBJ1-2,TRBV5-6,.,.,CASSPDRNYGYTF,TGTGCCAGCAGCCCAGACAGGAACTATGGCTACACCTTC
TRBJ2-3,TRBV30,.,.,CAWSSPITQYF,TGTGCCTGGAGTTCCCCCATTACGCAGTATTTT
TRBJ2-3,TRBV4-1,TRBD2,.,CASSPVGAGGPYTQYF,TGCGCCAGCAGCCCCGTCGGGGCGGGGGGGCCGTATACGCAGTATTTT
TRBJ1-1,TRBV19,TRBD1,.,CASSVWTGLNTEAFF,TGTGCCAGTAGTGTATGGACAGGTCTGAACACTGAAGCTTTCTTT
TRBJ2-1,TRBV10-3,.,medium-sized,CATYELGDEQFF,TGTGCCACCTACGAACTGGGAGATGAGCAGTTCTTC
TRBJ1-3,TRBV5-4,.,.,CASSLLGARGIGNTIYF,TGTGCCAGCAGCTTGCTAGGGGCGCGGGGGATTGGAAACACCATATATTTT
TRBJ1-2,TRBV2,.,.,CASSEGQNYGYTF,TGTGCCAGCAGTGAAGGACAGAACTATGGCTACACCTTC
TRBJ2-7,TRBV7-3,TRBD1,.,CASRHTGGKQYF,TGTGCCAGCAGGCATACAGGGGGCAAGCAGTACTTC
TRBJ2-6,TRBV14,.,.,CASSHPGRGSGANVLTF,TGTGCCAGCAGCCACCCCGGGAGAGGATCCGGGGCCAACGTCCTGACTTTC
TRBJ1-3,TRBV2,.,.,CASSERETVVDTIYF,TGTGCCAGCAGTGAGAGGGAGACGGTTGTTGACACCATATATTTT
TRBJ1-2,TRBV5-6,.,.,CASSSSLTAFYGYTF,TGTGCCAGCAGTTCCTCCCTGACAGCCTTCTATGGCTACACCTTC
TRBJ1-1,TRBV5-4,.,few,CASSLTTTEAFF,TGTGCCAGCAGCTTAACAACCACTGAAGCTTTCTTT
TRBJ1-5,TRBV6-5,TRBD1,few,CASSTGQGHNQPQHF,TGTGCCAGCAGTACGGGACAGGGGCACAATCAGCCCCAGCATTTT
TRBJ2-1,TRBV29-1,TRBD1,.,CSVVWDRGYRLDEQFF,TGCAGCGTTGTTTGGGACAGGGGGTACCGTCTCGATGAGCAGTTCTTC
TRBJ2-7,TRBV6-5,.,.,CASSYGVTSSYEQYF,TGTGCCAGCAGTTACGGGGTGACTAGCTCCTACGAGCAGTACTTC
TRBJ2-7,TRBV5-1,.,.,CASSTSVGTISYEQYF,TGCGCCAGCAGTACTTCAGTCGGGACAATTTCTTACGAGCAGTACTTC
TRBJ2-7,TRBV5-1,TRBD1,.,CASSFGTGAYEQYF,TGCGCCAGTAGCTTTGGGACAGGGGCTTACGAGCAGTACTTC
TRBJ1-1,TRBV5-4,.,.,CASSSKRGTGAEAFF,TGTGCCAGCAGCTCCAAACGAGGTACAGGTGCTGAAGCTTTCTTT
TRBJ2-7,TRBV18,.,once,CASSPAGTYEQYF,TGTGCCAGCTCACCGGCTGGCACATACGAGCAGTACTTC
TRBJ1-2,TRBV5-1,.,.,CASSLSHLYGYTF,TGCGCCAGCAGCTTGAGCCACCTCTATGGCTACACCTTC
TRBJ1-2,TRBV18,TRBD1,.,CASSAGGGYGYTF,TGTGCCAGCTCGGCAGGGGGCGGCTATGGCTACACCTTC
TRBJ2-1,TRBV19,.,.,CASTRRDWGDEQFF,TGTGCCAGTACCCGGAGGGATTGGGGCGATGAGCAGTTCTTC